Here is one T cell receptor beta chain with its context. Germline CDR1 is MGHRA and CDR2 is YSYEKL. This CDR3 is 15 amino acids long. Trimming removed 0 bases from V and 3 bases from J, with 12 bases in between. The authors' processing: Estimation of nucleated cell counts relied on the amplification of reference gene primers. This table comes from immunoSEQ multiplex PCR, and its TCRdb copy is limited to in-frame clones, with some not included. The D gene and trimming were derived from the DNA, and the V and J assignments and clone size from that table. The sample consists of 200,000 to 250,000 clones, 80% to 90% of them appearing once. In terms of age and location, participants ranged from about 18 to 95 years and lived in about 25 US areas. The data stem from a study of blood T cell repertoires in COVID-19.

Sequences were obtained from PBMCs or T cells enriched from blood (not recorded which). This chain connects TRBV4-1 to TRBJ2-7; D call uncertain. The sequence was collected from a woman in her thirties who had been exposed to COVID-19. The CDR3 DNA sequence: TGCGCCAGCAGCCAAGAAGGTTGGAGCGTCTACGAGCAGTACTTC. Its protein is CASSQEGWSVYEQYF.